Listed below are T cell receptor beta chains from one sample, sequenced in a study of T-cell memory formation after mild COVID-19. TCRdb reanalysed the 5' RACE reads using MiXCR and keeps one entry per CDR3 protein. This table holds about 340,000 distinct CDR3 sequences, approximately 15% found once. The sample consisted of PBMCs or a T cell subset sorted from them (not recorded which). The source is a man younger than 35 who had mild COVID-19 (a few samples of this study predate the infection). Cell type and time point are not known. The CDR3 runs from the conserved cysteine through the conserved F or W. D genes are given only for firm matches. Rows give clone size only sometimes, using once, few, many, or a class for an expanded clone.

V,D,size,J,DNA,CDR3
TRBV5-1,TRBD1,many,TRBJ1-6,TGCGCCAGCAGCTCGGGACAGGGTAATTCACCCCTCCACTTT,CASSSGQGNSPLHF
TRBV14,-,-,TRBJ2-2,TGTGCCAGCAGCCGACCCGGGACTGGAGCTGGAACCGGGGAGCTGTTTTTT,CASSRPGTGAGTGELFF
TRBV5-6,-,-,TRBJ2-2,TGTGCCAGCAGGGGGGACTACACCGGGGAGCTGTTTTTT,CASRGDYTGELFF
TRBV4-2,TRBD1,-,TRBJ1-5,TGTGCCAGCAGCCAACCCGACAGGGGGTTGCCTCAGCCCCAGCATTTT,CASSQPDRGLPQPQHF
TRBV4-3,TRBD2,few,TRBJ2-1,TGCGCCAGCGGAGCGGGGGCGCGCCTTGGGGAGCAGTTCTTC,CASGAGARLGEQFF
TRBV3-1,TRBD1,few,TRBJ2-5,TGTGCCAGCAGCCAAGAAGGGACAGGGGGCGAAGAGACCCAGTACTTC,CASSQEGTGGEETQYF
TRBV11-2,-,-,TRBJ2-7,TGTGCCAGCAGCTTAGATATGGGGGTCTACGAGCAGTACTTC,CASSLDMGVYEQYF
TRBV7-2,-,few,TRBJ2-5,TGTGCCAGCAGCTTTAGCCTCGAAAACCAAGAGACCCAGTACTTC,CASSFSLENQETQYF
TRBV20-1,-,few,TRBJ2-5,TGCAGTGCTAGAGGACTAGATGGCGAGACCCAGTACTTC,CSARGLDGETQYF
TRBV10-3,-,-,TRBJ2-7,TGTGCCATCAGTGTAGGGATGGGCTACGAGCAGTACTTC,CAISVGMGYEQYF
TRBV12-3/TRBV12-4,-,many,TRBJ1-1,TGTGCCAGCAGTTTAGGGAGCACTGAAGCTTTCTTT,CASSLGSTEAFF
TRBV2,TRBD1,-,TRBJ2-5,TGTGCCAGCAGTATCCTGACAGGGCCGGGTGAGACCCAGTACTTC,CASSILTGPGETQYF